The 3 T cell receptor beta chains below come from one sample, sequenced in a study of blood T cell repertoires in COVID-19. Here immunoSEQ multiplex PCR was the method, and the copy in TCRdb shows in-frame clones only, minus some. The sample has approximately 170,000 clones, roughly 80% seen once. The sample was peripheral blood. The receptors were gathered from a woman of 80 years or more with acute or convalescent COVID-19.

The chain has TRBV19 and TRBJ1-5; a possible D gene is TRBD1 (5 bases). Germline assignment: CDR1 LNHDA and CDR2 SQIVND (reference sequence). Trimming removed 4 bases from V and 3 bases from J, with 13 bases in between. The CDR3 length is 15 residues. CDR3 nucleotide sequence: TGTGCCAGTAGTACAGGGTTTGGTAACAATCAGCCCCAGCATTTT. Its translation: CASSTGFGNNQPQHF.

The chain recombines TRBV28 with TRBJ2-7, with 8 bases that match TRBD1. The CDR3 runs to 15 residues. With 6 bases clipped from V and 1 base from J, the junction kept 8 bases outside the gene matches. The germline gives CDR1 MDHEN, CDR2 SYDVKM. In nucleotides, the CDR3 is TGTGCCAGCAGCTCACGGACAGGGAAATCCTACGAGCAGTACTTC. It is translated as CASSSRTGKSYEQYF.

This clone was seen a single time. The chain links TRBV5-4 to TRBJ2-1, with TRBD2 matching 7 bases. The CDR3 consists of 15 residues. Looked up from germline, CDR1 is SGHNT and CDR2 is YYREEE (reference sequence). With 4 bases clipped from V and 4 bases from J, the junction kept 8 bases outside the gene matches. The CDR3 loop is CASSTPTGGYNEQFF. The CDR3 DNA reads TGTGCCAGCAGCACCCCCACGGGGGGTTACAATGAGCAGTTCTTC.